Shown below are 32 T cell receptor beta chains from a single sample sequenced in a study of T cell responses to AZD1222 COVID-19 vaccine. The protocol was immunoSEQ multiplex PCR, while the TCRdb copy is restricted to in-frame clones and leaves out a portion. The sample has about 270,000 clones, 94% seen once; the top ten hold around 0.6%. The source was peripheral blood, collected 28 days after the second AZD1222 dose. Source of these receptors: an adult who received the AZD1222 COVID-19 vaccine.

The gene calls are TRBV28 and TRBJ1-1; no definite D call. The CDR3 loop spans 15 amino acids. With 3 bases removed from V and 2 bases from J, the gap between germline ends came to 13 bases. Germline CDR1 MDHEN, CDR2 SYDVKM. The CDR3 nucleotides read TGTGCCAGCAGTTTGCAGACTGGCACCAACACTGAAGCTTTCTTT. Amino acid sequence: CASSLQTGTNTEAFF. Using reference TRBV28 and TRBJ1-1 for the parts outside the CDR3, the full variable domain is DVKVTQSSRYLVKRTGEKVFLECVQDMDHENMFWYRQDPGLGLRLIYFSYDVKMKEKGDIPEGYSVSREKKERFSLILESASTNQTSMYLCASSLQTGTNTEAFFGQGTRLTVV.

The chain is built from TRBV6-2 or TRBV6-3 and TRBJ2-1, with 12 nucleotides matching TRBD2. Germline V gene data show CDR1 as MNHEY and CDR2 as SVGEGT. J lost 7 bases, V lost 4 bases, and 5 bases had no gene match. This CDR3 comprises 15 residues. The CDR3 nucleotides are TGTGCCAGCAGTTCCAGACTAGCGGGAGCAAATGAGCAGTTCTTC. Translated, it gives CASSSRLAGANEQFF.

V usage is TRBV5-1 and J usage is TRBJ2-7, with D maybe TRBD1 (5 bases). CDR1 SGHRS and CDR2 YFSETQ come from the germline V gene. The V end lost 0 bases, the J end lost 0 bases, and 13 bases lay between the germline ends. The CDR3 is 16 amino acids. The CDR3 DNA reads TGCGCCAGCAGCTTGGACGGGCACAGGAGCTCCTACGAGCAGTACTTC. It translates to CASSLDGHRSSYEQYF. Looking up the rest from reference TRBV5-1 and TRBJ2-7 gives the full variable domain: KAGVTQTPRYLIKTRGQQVTLSCSPISGHRSVSWYQQTPGQGLQFLFEYFSETQRNKGNFPGRFSGRQFSNSRSEMNVSTLELGDSALYLCASSLDGHRSSYEQYFGPGTRLTVT.

The V gene is TRBV5-4, the J gene TRBJ2-7; TRBD1 might be the D (5 bases). The V gene's germline CDR1 is SGHNT and CDR2 YYREEE (reference sequence). V lost 2 bases to trimming and J lost 2 bases, with 8 bases between them. This CDR3 has 13 residues. The CDR3 DNA reads TGTGCCAGCAGCTTTCAAGGGGCCTACGAGCAGTACTTC. Translated: CASSFQGAYEQYF. The full variable domain, with the rest looked up from reference TRBV5-4 and TRBJ2-7, is ETGVTQSPTHLIKTRGQQVTLRCSSQSGHNTVSWYQQALGQGPQFIFQYYREEENGRGNFPPRFSGLQFPNYSSELNVNALELDDSALYLCASSFQGAYEQYFGPGTRLTVT.

This rearrangement joins TRBV5-1 to TRBJ2-5; no definite D call. V lost 4 bases and J 1 base, leaving 8 bases between the germline ends. Germline V gene lookup returns CDR1 SGHRS and CDR2 YFSETQ. The CDR3 has 13 amino acids. The CDR3 loop is CASSPPTQETQYF. The DNA for the CDR3 is TGCGCCAGCAGCCCCCCTACCCAAGAGACCCAGTACTTC.

The chain employs TRBV12-3 or TRBV12-4 and TRBJ2-7; D gene ambiguous. V dropped 0 bases and J dropped 1 base, with 4 bases sitting between them. The CDR3 sequence is 13 residues long. The CDR3 nucleotides are TGTGCCAGCAGTTTAGCCTCGTCCTACGAGCAGTACTTC. Translating gives CASSLASSYEQYF.

This chain uses TRBV4-3 with TRBJ2-3; 8 nucleotides line up with TRBD1. Germline V gives CDR1 LGHNA, CDR2 YSLEER. V lost 4 bases, J lost 4 bases, and 10 bases stayed unmatched. This CDR3 is 16 amino acids long. The chain's CDR3 is CASSPRPGQGSDTQYF. Here the CDR3 DNA reads TGCGCCAGCAGCCCCCGCCCCGGACAGGGATCAGATACGCAGTATTTT.

The count of this clone is one. The V and J genes are TRBV2 and TRBJ1-1; TRBD1 is a possible D gene (5 bases). Germline assignment: CDR1 SNHLY and CDR2 FYNNEI. The CDR3 runs to 17 residues. Trimming took 3 bases from V and 7 from J, leaving 24 bases between them. CDR3 in DNA: TGTGCCAGCAGTGAGGCGTCCCTAGGGGAATTGGTTGGTGAAGCTTTCTTT. It encodes CASSEASLGELVGEAFF.

This chain connects TRBV6-5 to TRBJ2-2; 9 nucleotides line up with TRBD1. This CDR3 has 15 amino acids. Germline loops: CDR1 MNHEY, CDR2 SVGAGI. With V trimmed by 3 bases and J by 5 bases, 4 bases remained unmatched. CDR3 sequence: CASSYNRGLTGELFF. The CDR3 nucleotides read TGTGCCAGCAGTTATAACAGGGGGCTGACCGGGGAGCTGTTTTTT.

This clone has just one count. This chain uses TRBV2 with TRBJ2-7; the D gene is possibly TRBD2 (5 bases). The CDR3 totals 14 residues. With 3 bases removed from V and 7 bases from J, the gap between germline ends came to 16 bases. Germline CDR1 SNHLY, CDR2 FYNNEI. The CDR3 DNA follows: TGTGCCAGCAGTGACGAGGGCTGGGATTGGGAGCAGTACTTC. Its protein product is CASSDEGWDWEQYF.

This clone was recorded once. CDR3 coding DNA: TGTGCCAGCAGCCAAGAACCGAGCTCCTACAATGAGCAGTTCTTC. The encoded protein is CASSQEPSSYNEQFF. V and J are TRBV3-1 (or the pseudogene TRBV3-2) and TRBJ2-1, with D uncertain. This CDR3 has 15 amino acids. CDR1 and CDR2 from the germline V gene are LGHDT and YNNKEL (reference sequence). Trimming pared 0 bases from V and 0 bases from J, leaving 6 bases between.

The chain is built from TRBV27 and TRBJ1-6; tentatively, D is TRBD1 (5 bases). The CDR3 totals 13 residues. V lost 3 bases, J lost 10 bases, and 10 bases lay in between. The germline V gene encodes CDR1 MNHEY and CDR2 SMNVEV (reference sequence). CDR3 sequence (DNA): TGTGCCAGCAGTTTCCCCGGGGGGTCACCCCTCCACTTT. This translates into CASSFPGGSPLHF.

V usage is TRBV5-1 and J usage is TRBJ1-1, with a weak D call TRBD1 (5 bases). Per germline, CDR1 SGHRS and CDR2 YFSETQ. V lost 5 bases, J lost 1 base, and 9 bases lay in between. The CDR3 is made up of 13 amino acids. The CDR3 region is CASRVDTNTEAFF. CDR3 coding DNA: TGCGCCAGCAGAGTGGACACGAACACTGAAGCTTTCTTT.

This chain connects TRBV29-1 to TRBJ2-2; 11 bases agree with TRBD1. Germline assignment: CDR1 SQVTM and CDR2 ANQGSEA. J was trimmed by 5 bases and V by 7 bases; bases with no gene match: 6. This CDR3 region has 14 residues. This CDR3 reads CSARTGGRTGELFF. CDR3 DNA sequence: TGCAGCGCCAGGACAGGGGGCAGAACCGGGGAGCTGTTTTTT.

V is TRBV5-1 and J is TRBJ1-2; D call uncertain. CDR1 and CDR2 (germline): SGHRS, YFSETQ. There are 14 residues in the CDR3. V was shortened by 5 bases and J by 5 bases, with 16 bases between the two germline ends. The CDR3 loop reads CASRVEAGSYGYTF. The CDR3, as DNA: TGCGCCAGCAGGGTGGAGGCGGGGTCATATGGCTACACCTTC.

V is TRBV28 and J is TRBJ1-1, with D possibly matching TRBD1 (6 bases). Germline V gives CDR1 MDHEN, CDR2 SYDVKM. The V end lost 3 bases, the J end lost 5 bases, and 13 bases lay between the germline ends. The length of the CDR3 is 14 residues. In nucleotides, the CDR3 is TGTGCCAGCAGTTTTGGGGGGCGGAGTACTGAAGCTTTCTTT. Protein product: CASSFGGRSTEAFF.

The V and J genes are TRBV3-1 (or the pseudogene TRBV3-2) and TRBJ1-6, with D unclear. The CDR3 length is 15 residues. From germline, CDR1 is LGHDT and CDR2 YNNKEL (reference sequence). Deletions cut 0 bases from V and 10 bases from J, with 13 bases between. Here the CDR3 DNA reads TGTGCCAGCAGCCAAGATATACAAATCGGGTCACCCCTCCACTTT. This translates into CASSQDIQIGSPLHF.

The chain employs TRBV15 and TRBJ1-1; unclear D gene. Trimming stripped 0 bases from V and 5 bases from J, with 7 bases between. Germline V gives CDR1 LNHNV, CDR2 YYDKDF (reference sequence). This CDR3 has 13 residues. CDR3 protein: CATSREGGTEAFF. Written as DNA, the CDR3 is TGTGCCACCAGCAGAGAGGGTGGGACTGAAGCTTTCTTT.

This chain links TRBV15 with TRBJ2-1; D uncertain. V was shortened by 3 bases and J by 2 bases, with 11 bases between the two germline ends. This CDR3 comprises 15 residues. The V gene's germline CDR1 is LNHNV and CDR2 YYDKDF (reference sequence). The CDR3 nucleotides read TGTGCCACCAGCAGCCGCAGGTTAACCTACAATGAGCAGTTCTTC. It is translated as CATSSRRLTYNEQFF.

This chain connects TRBV10-3 to TRBJ1-2, with 8 nucleotides matching TRBD1. Germline values: CDR1 ENHRY, CDR2 SYGVKD. V lost 2 bases, J lost 4 bases, and 0 bases stayed unmatched. This CDR3 is 13 amino acids long. CDR3 DNA: TGTGCCATCAGTGAGGGGACAGGCTATGGCTACACCTTC. Its translation is CAISEGTGYGYTF.

The chain recombines TRBV4-1 with TRBJ1-1; D gene ambiguous. Deletions cut 4 bases from V and 0 bases from J, with 15 bases between. The CDR3 consists of 16 residues. Per germline, CDR1 MGHRA and CDR2 YSYEKL. For the CDR3, the DNA is TGCGCCAGCAGCCCTGGGCCTATTCGGGTGAACACTGAAGCTTTCTTT. Protein: CASSPGPIRVNTEAFF.

A single count supports this clone. The V gene is TRBV7-9, the J gene TRBJ2-7; the D gene is possibly TRBD1 (6 bases). This CDR3 contains 14 residues. Trimming left V 2 bases short and J 5 bases short, with 13 bases between. Germline CDR1 reads SEHNR; CDR2 reads FQNEAQ (reference sequence). CDR3: CASSLQGPTHEQYF. The CDR3 coding sequence is TGTGCCAGCAGCTTACAGGGGCCCACCCACGAGCAGTACTTC. The variable domain in full, completed from reference TRBV7-9 and TRBJ2-7, reads DTGVSQNPRHKITKRGQNVTFRCDPISEHNRLYWYRQTLGQGPEFLTYFQNEAQLEKSRLLSDRFSAERPKGSFSTLEIQRTEQGDSAMYLCASSLQGPTHEQYFGPGTRLTVT.

The chain carries TRBV6-1 and TRBJ2-1, with 9 positions matching TRBD1. CDR1 MNHNS and CDR2 SASEGT come from the germline V gene. V dropped 4 bases and J dropped 1; count of bases not matched to a gene: 8. This CDR3 has 17 amino acids. Written as DNA, the CDR3 is TGTGCCAGCAGTGTTCTGGGACAGGGTGTATCCTACAATGAGCAGTTCTTC. Protein sequence: CASSVLGQGVSYNEQFF.

The gene calls are TRBV11-2 and TRBJ2-1; D is possibly TRBD2 (6 bases). Trimming removed 1 base at V and 13 bases at J, with 14 bases between. CDR3 length equals 13 residues. CDR1 and CDR2 (germline): SGHAT, FQNNGV. CDR3 sequence reads: CASSLGGDGYQFF. The CDR3 nucleotides read TGTGCCAGCAGCTTAGGGGGGGACGGCTATCAGTTCTTC.

This sequence joins TRBV9 and TRBJ2-7, with 9 positions matching TRBD2. V shed 0 bases and J 4 bases; nucleotides not matched to a gene: 5. The germline V gene has CDR1 SGDLS and CDR2 YYNGEE. The CDR3 has 15 residues. In DNA form, the CDR3 reads TGTGCCAGCAGCGTAGCAGGTAGCGGGGGTTACGAGCAGTACTTC. It codes for CASSVAGSGGYEQYF. Full variable domain (remainder filled in from reference TRBV9 and TRBJ2-7): DSGVTQTPKHLITATGQRVTLRCSPRSGDLSVYWYQQSLDQGLQFLIQYYNGEERAKGNILERFSAQQFPDLHSELNLSSLELGDSALYFCASSVAGSGGYEQYFGPGTRLTVT.

This sequence joins TRBV5-1 and TRBJ2-7; D gene ambiguous. V was cut by 2 bases and J by 2 bases, with 11 bases left in between. The CDR3 spans 14 residues. CDR1 and CDR2 (germline): SGHRS, YFSETQ. The CDR3: CASSFRSDPYEQYF. CDR3 nucleotides: TGCGCCAGCAGCTTTAGGTCAGATCCCTACGAGCAGTACTTC.

V is TRBV7-9 and J is TRBJ1-1; TRBD1 agrees at 7 bases. This CDR3 has 12 amino acids. V dropped 5 bases and J dropped 7; count of bases not matched to a gene: 4. Germline CDR1 reads SEHNR; CDR2 reads FQNEAQ (reference sequence). CDR3 amino acids: CASSLGQLEAFF. CDR3 nucleotide sequence: TGTGCCAGCAGCCTGGGACAGCTTGAAGCTTTCTTT.

This rearrangement joins TRBV15 to TRBJ2-3; D ambiguous. Germline CDR1 reads LNHNV; CDR2 reads YYDKDF (reference sequence). The CDR3 extends over 12 amino acids. Trimming stripped 0 bases from V and 5 bases from J, with 3 bases between. The CDR3 DNA is TGTGCCACCAGCAGAGAAAGAGATACGCAGTATTTT. It translates to CATSRERDTQYF.

The table lists this clone with a count of one. The chain employs TRBV11-3 and TRBJ1-1; tentative D call: TRBD1 (5 bases). Trimming removed 5 bases from V and 3 bases from J, with 10 bases in between. Germline V gene data show CDR1 as SGHNT and CDR2 as YENEEA. The CDR3 is 13 residues long. The CDR3 reads CASSVGAHTEAFF. CDR3 in DNA: TGTGCCAGCAGCGTAGGGGCTCACACTGAAGCTTTCTTT.

The CDR3 coding sequence is TGTGCCAGCAGCGTAAGCCCGACAGGGGGGTTTGGGCAGTATTTT. Amino acids: CASSVSPTGGFGQYF. The chain joins TRBV9 to TRBJ2-3; 9 bases map to TRBD1. CDR1 is SGDLS and CDR2 is YYNGEE in the germline V gene. Losses at the gene ends were 1 base for V and 11 bases for J; bases not matched to a gene: 11. CDR3 length: 15 amino acids.

The chain joins TRBV7-2 to TRBJ2-1, with D possibly matching TRBD1 (5 bases). CDR1 is SGHTA, CDR2 FQGNSA, per germline. Trimming took off 1 base at V and 5 bases at J, with 24 bases between the two ends. The CDR3 length is 19 residues. CDR3 in DNA: TGTGCCAGCAGCTTAGGTCGCGGCAGGGTCAAGTTTTCGGACAATGAGCAGTTCTTC. Translating gives CASSLGRGRVKFSDNEQFF. Full variable domain (outside the CDR3, taken from reference TRBV7-2 and TRBJ2-1): GAGVSQSPSNKVTEKGKDVELRCDPISGHTALYWYRQSLGQGLEFLIYFQGNSAPDKSGLPSDRFSAERTGGSVSTLTIQRTQQEDSAVYLCASSLGRGRVKFSDNEQFFGPGTRLTVL.

The chain couples TRBV13 to TRBJ2-7; 7 bases line up with TRBD1. This CDR3 comprises 13 residues. Germline V gene data show CDR1 as PRHDT and CDR2 as FYEKMQ (reference sequence). The V segment lost 2 bases and the J segment 5 bases; nucleotides outside the gene matches: 3. CDR3 region: CASSLKGANEQYF. The CDR3 DNA sequence: TGTGCCAGCAGCTTAAAGGGGGCTAACGAGCAGTACTTC.